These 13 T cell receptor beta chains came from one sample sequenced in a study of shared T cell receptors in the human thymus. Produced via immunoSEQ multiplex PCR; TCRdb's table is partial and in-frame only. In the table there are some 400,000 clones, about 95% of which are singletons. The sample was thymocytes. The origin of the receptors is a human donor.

The CDR3 reads CASSHGLHITGELFF. DNA for the CDR3: TGTGCCAGCAGCCACGGACTACATATAACCGGGGAGCTGTTTTTT. The chain couples TRBV14 to TRBJ2-2; a weak D match, TRBD2 (6 bases). With 3 bases removed from V and 5 bases from J, the gap between germline ends came to 13 bases. Looked up from germline, CDR1 is SGHDN and CDR2 is FVKESK. The CDR3 sequence is 15 residues long.

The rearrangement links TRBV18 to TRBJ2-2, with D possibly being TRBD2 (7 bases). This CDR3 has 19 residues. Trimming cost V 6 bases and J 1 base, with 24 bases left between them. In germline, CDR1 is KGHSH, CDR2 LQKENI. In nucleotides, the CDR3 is TGTGCCAGCTCTCGACAGGACCCTTGGAGCGGGAAGAACACCGGGGAGCTGTTTTTT. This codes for CASSRQDPWSGKNTGELFF.

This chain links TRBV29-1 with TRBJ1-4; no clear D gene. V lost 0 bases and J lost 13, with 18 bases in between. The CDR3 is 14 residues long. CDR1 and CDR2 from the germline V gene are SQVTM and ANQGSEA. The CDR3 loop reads CSVEDRAAENGLFF. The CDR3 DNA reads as TGCAGCGTTGAAGATCGGGCGGCTGAAAACGGACTGTTTTTT.

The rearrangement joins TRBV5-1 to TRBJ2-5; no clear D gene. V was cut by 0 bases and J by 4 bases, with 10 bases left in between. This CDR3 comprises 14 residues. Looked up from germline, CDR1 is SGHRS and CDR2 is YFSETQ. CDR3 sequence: CASSLGVWAETQYF. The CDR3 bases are TGCGCCAGCAGCTTGGGGGTCTGGGCAGAGACCCAGTACTTC.

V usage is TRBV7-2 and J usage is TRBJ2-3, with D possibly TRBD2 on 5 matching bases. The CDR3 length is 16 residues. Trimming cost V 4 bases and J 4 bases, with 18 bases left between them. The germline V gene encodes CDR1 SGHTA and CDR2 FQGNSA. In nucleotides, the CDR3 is TGTGCCAGCAGCTCCCTTAGCGATTTTGGGCCAGATACGCAGTATTTT. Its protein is CASSSLSDFGPDTQYF.

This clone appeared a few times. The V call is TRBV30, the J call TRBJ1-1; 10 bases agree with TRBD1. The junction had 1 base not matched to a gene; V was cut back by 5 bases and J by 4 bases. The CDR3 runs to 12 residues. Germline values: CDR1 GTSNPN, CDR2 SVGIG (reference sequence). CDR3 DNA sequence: TGTGCCTGGGGGGACAGGGGCACTGAAGCTTTCTTT. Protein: CAWGDRGTEAFF.

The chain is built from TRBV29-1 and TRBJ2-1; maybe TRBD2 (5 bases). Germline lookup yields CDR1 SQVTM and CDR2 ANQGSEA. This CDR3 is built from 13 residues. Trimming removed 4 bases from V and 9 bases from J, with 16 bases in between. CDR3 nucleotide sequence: TGCAGCGTTGGTAGCGCGGGCCACCTTGAGCAGTTCTTC. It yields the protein CSVGSAGHLEQFF.

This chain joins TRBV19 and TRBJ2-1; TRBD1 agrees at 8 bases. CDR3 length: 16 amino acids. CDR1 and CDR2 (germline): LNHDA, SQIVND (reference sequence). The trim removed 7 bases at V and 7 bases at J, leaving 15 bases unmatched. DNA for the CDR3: TGTGCCAGTATTAATTCACCGACCAGGGGGCTTAATGAGCAGTTCTTC. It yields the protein CASINSPTRGLNEQFF.

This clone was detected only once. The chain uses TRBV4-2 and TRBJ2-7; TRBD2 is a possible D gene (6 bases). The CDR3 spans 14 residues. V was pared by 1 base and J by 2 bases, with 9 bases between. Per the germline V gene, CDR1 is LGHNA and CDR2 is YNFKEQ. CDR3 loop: CASSQGDSPYEQYF. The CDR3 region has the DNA TGTGCCAGCAGCCAAGGGGACTCCCCCTACGAGCAGTACTTC.

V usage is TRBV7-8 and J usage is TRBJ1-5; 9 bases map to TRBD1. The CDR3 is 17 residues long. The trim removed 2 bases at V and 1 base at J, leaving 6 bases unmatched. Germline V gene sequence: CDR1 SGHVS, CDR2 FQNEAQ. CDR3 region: CASSLPTGGGSNQPQHF. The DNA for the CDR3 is TGTGCCAGCAGCTTACCTACAGGGGGCGGAAGCAATCAGCCCCAGCATTTT.

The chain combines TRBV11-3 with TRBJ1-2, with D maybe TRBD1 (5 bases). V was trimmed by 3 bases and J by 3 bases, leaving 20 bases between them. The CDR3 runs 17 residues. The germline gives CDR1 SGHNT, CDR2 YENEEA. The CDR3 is CASSFGDPHRDYYGYTF. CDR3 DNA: TGTGCCAGCAGCTTCGGGGACCCCCACCGGGATTACTATGGCTACACCTTC.

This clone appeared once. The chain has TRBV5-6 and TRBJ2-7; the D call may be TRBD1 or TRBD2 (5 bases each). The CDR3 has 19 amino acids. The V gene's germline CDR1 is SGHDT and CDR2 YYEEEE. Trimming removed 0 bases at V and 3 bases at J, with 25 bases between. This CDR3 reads CASSLGQRGGRRGVYEQYF. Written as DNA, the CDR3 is TGTGCCAGCAGCTTGGGACAGCGCGGAGGCCGTAGAGGGGTCTACGAGCAGTACTTC.

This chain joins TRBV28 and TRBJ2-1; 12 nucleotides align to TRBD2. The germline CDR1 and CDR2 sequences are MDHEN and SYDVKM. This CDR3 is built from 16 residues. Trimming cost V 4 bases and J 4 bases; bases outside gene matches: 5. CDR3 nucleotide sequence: TGTGCCAGCAGTTCATACGGACTAGCGGGATACAATGAGCAGTTCTTC. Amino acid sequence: CASSSYGLAGYNEQFF.